A single sample is the source of the 28 T cell receptor beta chains below, sequenced in a study of chemoradiotherapy in HPV16-positive cancers. Clones were sequenced by immunoSEQ multiplex PCR, and TCRdb holds only the in-frame ones, with some missing. The profile shows approximately 1,300 clones, less than 85% of them singletons. The input for sequencing was tumor tissue, taken from a patient who underwent chemoradiotherapy. Receptors originate from a human donor with HPV-associated anogenital cancer.

The chain recombines TRBV13 with TRBJ2-7, with D possibly matching TRBD1 (6 bases). The CDR3 is made up of 15 amino acids. V was pared by 4 bases and J by 0 bases, with 13 bases between. The germline V gene has CDR1 PRHDT and CDR2 FYEKMQ (reference sequence). The CDR3 spells CASSSIRDTSYEQYF. CDR3 nucleotides: TGTGCCAGCAGCTCAATCCGGGACACCTCCTACGAGCAGTACTTC. The whole variable domain, filled in from reference TRBV13 and TRBJ2-7, reads AAGVIQSPRHLIKEKRETATLKCYPIPRHDTVYWYQQGPGQDPQFLISFYEKMQSDKGSIPDRFSAQQFSDYHSELNMSSLELGDSALYFCASSSIRDTSYEQYFGPGTRLTVT.

The chain joins TRBV27 to TRBJ2-3; the D gene is possibly TRBD2 (6 bases). The V end lost 3 bases, the J end lost 4 bases, and 11 bases lay between the germline ends. The CDR3 has 14 amino acids. Germline V lookup: CDR1 MNHEY, CDR2 SMNVEV (reference sequence). CDR3 amino acids: CASSFLGEADTQYF. The CDR3 nucleotides read TGTGCCAGCAGTTTTCTCGGGGAGGCAGATACGCAGTATTTT.

This clone occurred a few times. The genes are TRBV7-9 and TRBJ2-7; a weak D match, TRBD2 (6 bases). The CDR3 runs 14 residues. Germline V CDR1 and CDR2: SEHNR, FQNEAQ (reference sequence). V gave up 5 bases and J gave up 7 bases, with 18 bases separating them. The CDR3 DNA is TGTGCCAGCAGCCTTCTCGGGGGAAGCCCTGAGCAGTACTTC. It specifies CASSLLGGSPEQYF.

This clone showed up just once. This sequence joins TRBV6-1 and TRBJ1-5, with D tentatively TRBD1 (5 bases). Germline-derived CDR1 and CDR2 are MNHNS and SASEGT. This CDR3 spans 13 amino acids. Deletions cut 4 bases from V and 2 bases from J, with 6 bases between. Here the CDR3 DNA reads TGTGCCAGCAGTGGGGACCGCAATCAGCCCCAGCATTTT. Translated: CASSGDRNQPQHF.

The V and J genes are TRBV7-9 and TRBJ2-5, with 8 bases lining up with TRBD1. The J call may be wrong; the DNA end is better matched by TRBJ2-7. The CDR3 has 14 amino acids. In germline, CDR1 is SEHNR, CDR2 FQNEAQ (reference sequence). CDR3 coding DNA: TGTGCCAGCAGCTTAACCGGGACAGGTGTCGAGCAGTACTTC. Translated: CASSLTGTGVEQYF.

This clone came up a few times. The chain has TRBV15 and TRBJ2-7; weak D call: TRBD1 (5 bases). Deletions cut 0 bases from V and 6 bases from J, with 12 bases between. Germline V gene lookup returns CDR1 LNHNV and CDR2 YYDKDF (reference sequence). This CDR3 region has 14 residues. The CDR3 loop reads CATSREIRGTEQYF. The CDR3 DNA reads as TGTGCCACCAGCAGAGAAATAAGGGGAACCGAGCAGTACTTC.

The chain is built from TRBV6-1 and TRBJ2-7; D gene unclear. Between the trimmed V and J ends, which lost 7 bases and 0 bases, there was a span of 7 bases. The CDR3 is 12 amino acids. In germline, CDR1 is MNHNS, CDR2 SASEGT. CDR3 sequence (DNA): TGTGCCAGCAACCAGCCCTCCTACGAGCAGTACTTC. Amino acid sequence: CASNQPSYEQYF.

J is TRBJ2-1 and V is TRBV7-8; D is uncertain. The CDR3 length is 19 residues. V gave up 7 bases and J gave up 0 bases, with 25 bases separating them. Germline CDR1 and CDR2: SGHVS and FQNEAQ. The CDR3, as DNA: TGTGCCAGCAAGCTTAACGCAGGAGCCAGCGCCAGCTCCTACAATGAGCAGTTCTTC. Translation: CASKLNAGASASSYNEQFF.

In this sample, this clone is large (0.1 to 1%). This chain links TRBV6-1 with TRBJ1-5; the match to TRBD1 covers 10 bases. The V segment lost 7 bases and the J segment 6 bases; nucleotides outside the gene matches: 6. Germline V CDR1 and CDR2: MNHNS, SASEGT. This CDR3 contains 14 residues. The CDR3 here is CASMGQGLSQPQHF. The DNA for the CDR3 is TGTGCCAGCATGGGACAGGGGTTATCTCAGCCCCAGCATTTT.

The chain couples TRBV7-9 to TRBJ2-7; TRBD2 matches at 10 bases. This CDR3 has 15 residues. Germline-derived CDR1 and CDR2 are SEHNR and FQNEAQ (reference sequence). The ends lost 3 bases at V and 5 bases at J; junction bases unmatched: 7. CDR3 in DNA: TGTGCCAGCAGCTTCGGAGCGGGAGGGCCGCACGAGCAGTACTTC. Protein product: CASSFGAGGPHEQYF. Supplemented by reference TRBV7-9 and TRBJ2-7, the full variable domain reads DTGVSQNPRHKITKRGQNVTFRCDPISEHNRLYWYRQTLGQGPEFLTYFQNEAQLEKSRLLSDRFSAERPKGSFSTLEIQRTEQGDSAMYLCASSFGAGGPHEQYFGPGTRLTVT.

The J gene is TRBJ2-1, the V gene TRBV19; 8 nucleotides align to TRBD2. The CDR3 extends over 13 amino acids. The junction had 8 bases not matched to a gene; V was cut back by 10 bases and J by 6 bases. Germline loops: CDR1 LNHDA, CDR2 SQIVND (reference sequence). The CDR3 loop reads CAITPREGNEQFF. DNA of the CDR3: TGTGCCATTACCCCCCGGGAGGGCAATGAGCAGTTCTTC.

This clone is a singleton in its sample. The CDR3 DNA sequence: TGTGCCAGCAGCCCCTTTCCGGGACAGGGGGCCTACGAGCAGTACTTC. Translation: CASSPFPGQGAYEQYF. This chain joins TRBV7-6 and TRBJ2-7; TRBD1 aligns across 11 bases. Trimming took 5 bases from V and 2 from J; bases not matched to a gene: 8. This CDR3 contains 16 residues. Germline V CDR1 and CDR2: SGHVS, FNYEAQ.

This clone was detected only once. The CDR3 loop is CASSLEIWSEQYF. The CDR3 DNA reads as TGTGCCAGCAGTTTAGAGATTTGGTCCGAGCAGTACTTC. This chain connects TRBV27 to TRBJ2-7; D unclear. CDR1 is MNHEY and CDR2 is SMNVEV in the germline V gene (reference sequence). The CDR3 has 13 amino acids. The V gene lost 2 bases and the J gene lost 6 bases, with 11 bases spanning the gap.

J is TRBJ2-3 and V is TRBV4-2; D might be TRBD1 or TRBD2, each matching 5 bases. There are 18 residues in the CDR3. The germline V gene has CDR1 LGHNA and CDR2 YNFKEQ. Trimming stripped 4 bases from V and 0 bases from J, with 20 bases between. CDR3 DNA sequence: TGTGCCAGCAGCCGCGTCGTGGGGCTAGAGGGGAGCACAGATACGCAGTATTTT. Translating it yields CASSRVVGLEGSTDTQYF.

V gene TRBV11-3 combines with J gene TRBJ2-1, with TRBD2 matching over 8 bases. The CDR3 runs to 14 residues. The J segment lost 6 bases and the V segment lost 4 bases, leaving 5 bases of the junction unmatched. The germline CDR1 and CDR2 sequences are SGHNT and YENEEA. The CDR3 loop reads CASSYSGTGNEQFF. In nucleotides, the CDR3 is TGTGCCAGCAGCTATAGCGGGACGGGCAATGAGCAGTTCTTC.

The count of this clone is one. This chain connects TRBV4-1 to TRBJ2-7; TRBD2 might be the D (5 bases). The CDR3 has 15 amino acids. V lost 0 bases and J 3 bases, leaving 12 bases between the germline ends. Germline CDR1 reads MGHRA; CDR2 reads YSYEKL. CDR3 DNA: TGCGCCAGCAGCCAAGATAGAGCGGAACTCTACGAGCAGTACTTC. It codes for CASSQDRAELYEQYF.

The rearrangement uses TRBV27 and TRBJ2-7; 7 nucleotides match TRBD1. The V gene's germline CDR1 is MNHEY and CDR2 SMNVEV (reference sequence). There are 13 residues in the CDR3. The V gene end was trimmed by 5 bases and the J gene end by 2 bases; junction bases not matched to a gene: 3. CDR3 in amino acids: CASSDDRAYEQYF. The CDR3 nucleotides read TGTGCCAGCAGTGATGACAGGGCCTACGAGCAGTACTTC.

The rearrangement joins TRBV19 to TRBJ1-2, with a tentative D call TRBD1 (6 bases). CDR3 size: 15 residues. Trimming shortened V by 3 bases and J by 0 bases, and 11 bases separated the two germline ends. From germline, CDR1 is LNHDA and CDR2 SQIVND (reference sequence). CDR3 sequence reads: CASSIPGETNYGYTF. CDR3 coding DNA: TGTGCCAGTAGTATCCCAGGGGAGACTAACTATGGCTACACCTTC.

The chain carries TRBV5-1 and TRBJ2-1; 7 positions match TRBD2. The V gene's germline CDR1 is SGHRS and CDR2 YFSETQ. The CDR3 runs to 14 residues. With V trimmed by 2 bases and J by 5 bases, 4 bases remained unmatched. The CDR3 DNA reads as TGCGCCAGCAGCTTCGCAGGGACTAACAATGAGCAGTTCTTC. It yields the protein CASSFAGTNNEQFF. The full variable domain, completed using reference TRBV5-1 and TRBJ2-1, is KAGVTQTPRYLIKTRGQQVTLSCSPISGHRSVSWYQQTPGQGLQFLFEYFSETQRNKGNFPGRFSGRQFSNSRSEMNVSTLELGDSALYLCASSFAGTNNEQFFGPGTRLTVL.

V and J are TRBV5-6 and TRBJ1-1, with a tentative D call TRBD1 (5 bases). Trimming cost V 4 bases and J 4 bases, with 14 bases left between them. CDR1 is SGHDT, CDR2 YYEEEE, per germline. CDR3 length equals 14 residues. The CDR3 protein is CASSLVGGATEAFF. The CDR3 DNA sequence: TGTGCCAGCAGCCTCGTGGGAGGGGCCACTGAAGCTTTCTTT. The full variable domain, with the rest looked up from reference TRBV5-6 and TRBJ1-1, is DAGVTQSPTHLIKTRGQQVTLRCSPKSGHDTVSWYQQALGQGPQFIFQYYEEEERQRGNFPDRFSGHQFPNYSSELNVNALLLGDSALYLCASSLVGGATEAFFGQGTRLTVV.

This sequence joins TRBV9 and TRBJ2-1; a weak D match, TRBD1 (6 bases). Germline V lookup: CDR1 SGDLS, CDR2 YYNGEE. Between the trimmed V and J ends, which lost 3 bases and 4 bases, there was a span of 17 bases. CDR3 size: 16 residues. The CDR3 is CASSEGTKDRYNEQFF. The CDR3 DNA is TGTGCCAGCAGCGAGGGCACCAAAGACAGGTACAATGAGCAGTTCTTC.

The gene calls are TRBV19 and TRBJ1-2; D may be TRBD1 (6 bases). Deletions cut 8 bases from V and 6 bases from J, with 19 bases between. Germline CDR1 reads LNHDA; CDR2 reads SQIVND (reference sequence). The CDR3 contains 14 residues. CDR3 bases: TGTGCCAGTGACCTACAGGACAGAGGAAATGGCTACACCTTC. Its translation: CASDLQDRGNGYTF.

The gene calls are TRBV19 and TRBJ1-5; a weak D match, TRBD1 (5 bases). The CDR3 contains 14 residues. V shed 3 bases and J shed 5 bases, with 11 bases lying between them. CDR1 is LNHDA, CDR2 SQIVND, per germline (reference sequence). The chain's CDR3 is CASSIGGSYQPQHF. CDR3 coding DNA: TGTGCCAGTAGTATTGGGGGATCGTATCAGCCCCAGCATTTT.

This chain uses TRBV18 with TRBJ2-7; tentative D call: TRBD1 (5 bases). The CDR3 spans 16 residues. From germline, CDR1 is KGHSH and CDR2 LQKENI. The germline V and J ends were trimmed by 3 bases and 4 bases, with 19 bases remaining between them. CDR3 in DNA: TGTGCCAGCTCACCGGTAGGGGCCAGGGTAGGGTACGAGCAGTACTTC. As protein: CASSPVGARVGYEQYF.

In its sample, this clone was seen a few times. This chain joins TRBV25-1 and TRBJ2-7, with D possibly being TRBD1 or TRBD2 (7 bases each). In germline, CDR1 is MGHDK, CDR2 SYGVNS. The CDR3 runs 15 residues. The V and J ends lost 1 base and 7 bases respectively, with 17 bases between them. CDR3 coding DNA: TGTGCCAGCAGTGAATGGGACAGAGGGGGGGAGGAGCAGTACTTC. Its protein is CASSEWDRGGEEQYF.

For the CDR3, the DNA is TGTGCCAGCAGCGCGCCGGGCCGTTTAAGCGGGGAGCTGTTTTTT. Its protein is CASSAPGRLSGELFF. This chain connects TRBV9 to TRBJ2-2; D gene uncertain. CDR1 and CDR2 from the germline V gene are SGDLS and YYNGEE. Trimming stripped 3 bases from V and 7 bases from J, with 16 bases between. The CDR3 extends over 15 amino acids. Full variable domain (missing parts from reference TRBV9 and TRBJ2-2): DSGVTQTPKHLITATGQRVTLRCSPRSGDLSVYWYQQSLDQGLQFLIQYYNGEERAKGNILERFSAQQFPDLHSELNLSSLELGDSALYFCASSAPGRLSGELFFGEGSRLTVL.

The genes are TRBV10-2 and TRBJ2-2; maybe TRBD2 (6 bases). Deletions cut 2 bases from V and 6 bases from J, with 13 bases between. CDR1 and CDR2 from the germline V gene are WSHSY and SAAADI. The CDR3 has 15 amino acids. The CDR3 reads CASSEVGRGSGELFF. Written as DNA, the CDR3 is TGCGCCAGCAGTGAGGTGGGCCGGGGGTCCGGGGAGCTGTTTTTT.

The rearrangement uses TRBV10-2 and TRBJ1-4; 8 nucleotides agree with TRBD1. Losses at the gene ends were 6 bases for V and 15 bases for J; bases not matched to a gene: 15. The CDR3 has 14 amino acids. Per the germline V gene, CDR1 is WSHSY and CDR2 is SAAADI. Written as DNA, the CDR3 is TGCGCCAGCAGGGGGACAGGCTCTAATGATCTGATGTTTTTT. It translates to CASRGTGSNDLMFF.